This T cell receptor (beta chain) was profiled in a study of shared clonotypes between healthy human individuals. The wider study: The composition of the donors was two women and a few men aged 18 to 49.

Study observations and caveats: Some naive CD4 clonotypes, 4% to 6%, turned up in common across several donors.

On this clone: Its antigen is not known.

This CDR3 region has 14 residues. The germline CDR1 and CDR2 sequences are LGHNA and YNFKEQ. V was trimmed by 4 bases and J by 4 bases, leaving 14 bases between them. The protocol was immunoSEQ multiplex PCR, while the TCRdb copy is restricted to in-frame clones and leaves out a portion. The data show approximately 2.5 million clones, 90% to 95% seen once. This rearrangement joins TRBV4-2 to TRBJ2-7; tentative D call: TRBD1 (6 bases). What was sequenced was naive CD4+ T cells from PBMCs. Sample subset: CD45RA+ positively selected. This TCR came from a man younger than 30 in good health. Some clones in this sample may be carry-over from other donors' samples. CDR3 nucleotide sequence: TGTGCCAGCAGCCCCGGACAGAGACGTTACGAGCAGTACTTC. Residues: CASSPGQRRYEQYF.